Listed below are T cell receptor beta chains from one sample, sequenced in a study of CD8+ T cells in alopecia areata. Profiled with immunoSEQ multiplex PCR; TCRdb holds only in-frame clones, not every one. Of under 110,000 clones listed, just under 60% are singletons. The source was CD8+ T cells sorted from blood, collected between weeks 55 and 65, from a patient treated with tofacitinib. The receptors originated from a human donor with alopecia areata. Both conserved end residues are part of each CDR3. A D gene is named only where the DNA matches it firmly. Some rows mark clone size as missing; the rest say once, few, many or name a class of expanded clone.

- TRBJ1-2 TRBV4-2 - TGTGCCAGCAGCCAAGTACAGCTTAACTATGGCTACACCTTC CASSQVQLNYGYTF
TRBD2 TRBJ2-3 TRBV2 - TGTGCCAGCAGTAAGACGGGACTAGCGGGGGGGTACCGGGGCACAGATACGCAGTATTTT CASSKTGLAGGYRGTDTQYF
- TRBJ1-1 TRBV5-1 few TGCGCCAGCAGCTCACCAGAGAACACTGAAGCTTTCTTT CASSSPENTEAFF
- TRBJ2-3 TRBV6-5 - TGTGCCAGTAGAGAGGGGGATACGCAGTATTTT CASREGDTQYF
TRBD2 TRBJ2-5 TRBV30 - TGTGCCTGGAGGGATAGCGGGGGGGGAGAGACCCAGTACTTC CAWRDSGGGETQYF
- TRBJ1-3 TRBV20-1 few TGCAGTCTCTGGGAGGGAAACACCATATATTTT CSLWEGNTIYF
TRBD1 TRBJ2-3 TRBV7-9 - TGTGCCAGCAGCTCCCGGGACAGGAGAACAGATACGCAGTATTTT CASSSRDRRTDTQYF
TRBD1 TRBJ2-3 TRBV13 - TGTGCCAGCAGCTTGACAGGGAGCACAGATACGCAGTATTTT CASSLTGSTDTQYF
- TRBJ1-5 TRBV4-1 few TGCGCCAGCAGCCGTTCTAGCAATCAGCCCCAGCATTTT CASSRSSNQPQHF
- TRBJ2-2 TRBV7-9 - TGTGCCAGCAGCTTAAAAAGTCCCGGGGAGCTGTTTTTT CASSLKSPGELFF
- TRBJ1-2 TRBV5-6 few TGTGCCAGCAGCCCCACCCGAAGGTTCGGCTATGGCTACACCTTC CASSPTRRFGYGYTF
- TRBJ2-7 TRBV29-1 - TGCAGCGTTGAAGGCGGCGGTGTGCAGTACTTC CSVEGGGVQYF
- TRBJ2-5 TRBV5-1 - TGCGCCAGCAGCTCCGTTGGGCAGGGATCGGGACTCCTCCAAGAGACCCAGTACTTC CASSSVGQGSGLLQETQYF
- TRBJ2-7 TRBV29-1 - TGCAGCGTTGTTGCCTACGAGCAGTACTTC CSVVAYEQYF
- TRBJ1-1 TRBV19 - TGTGCCAGTAGTAAAAGGAGACAGGATGAAGCTTTCTTT CASSKRRQDEAFF
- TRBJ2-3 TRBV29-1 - TGCAGCGCTCCCTCGGGCAAGGGAAGCACAGATACGCAGTATTTT CSAPSGKGSTDTQYF
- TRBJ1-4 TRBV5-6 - TGTGCCAGCAGCGAAAATGAAAAACTGTTTTTT CASSENEKLFF
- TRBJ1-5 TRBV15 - TGTGCCACCAGCAGATTAAAACAGCCCCAGCATTTT CATSRLKQPQHF
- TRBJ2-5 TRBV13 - TGTGCCAGCAGCTTAAATGAGGGGCCGAGGGTAGAGACCCAGTACTTC CASSLNEGPRVETQYF